The 30 T cell receptor beta chains given below trace back to one sample, sequenced in a study of blood T cell repertoires in COVID-19. Profiled with immunoSEQ multiplex PCR; TCRdb holds only in-frame clones, not every one. The table includes about 140,000 clones, around 76% detected once. Sequenced sample: peripheral blood. These receptors all stem from a man older than 75 with acute or convalescent COVID-19.

V and J are TRBV5-1 and TRBJ2-5; weak D call: TRBD1 (8 bases). The CDR3 runs to 14 residues. Germline CDR1 SGHRS, CDR2 YFSETQ. The ends were cut back, 4 bases at V and 5 bases at J, with 15 bases in the middle. For the CDR3, the DNA is TGCGCCAGCAGCCTCGGACAGGGAGGGGAGACCCAGTACTTC. Translation gives CASSLGQGGETQYF.

This chain joins TRBV7-2 and TRBJ2-7, with 11 bases that match TRBD1. Germline CDR1 SGHTA, CDR2 FQGNSA. Trimming took 6 bases from V and 8 from J; bases not matched to a gene: 9. CDR3 length equals 14 residues. The CDR3 protein is CASRSGTGGKKQYF. The DNA for the CDR3 is TGTGCCAGCAGGTCTGGGACAGGGGGTAAAAAGCAGTACTTC.

The sample holds a few counts of this clone. This rearrangement joins TRBV7-8 to TRBJ2-7; perhaps TRBD2 as D (5 bases). The V end was cut by 8 bases, the J end by 2 bases, with 13 bases between. Germline V gene data show CDR1 as SGHVS and CDR2 as FQNEAQ. The CDR3 loop spans 13 amino acids. The CDR3 loop is CASLFPGTYEQYF. For the CDR3, the DNA is TGTGCCAGCCTTTTTCCCGGGACCTACGAGCAGTACTTC.

V gene TRBV15 combines with J gene TRBJ1-4; 9 bases fit TRBD1. This CDR3 is built from 15 residues. From germline, CDR1 is LNHNV and CDR2 YYDKDF (reference sequence). Trimming cost V 1 base and J 8 bases; bases outside gene matches: 5. CDR3 nucleotides: TGTGCCACCAGCAGAGTTCCCGGGACAGGGGAAAAACTGTTTTTT. This codes for CATSRVPGTGEKLFF.

V gene TRBV2 combines with J gene TRBJ2-3; D gene uncertain. The CDR3 spans 13 residues. Germline CDR1 is SNHLY and CDR2 is FYNNEI. V lost 6 bases and J 6 bases, leaving 13 bases between the germline ends. The CDR3 DNA sequence: TGTGCCAGCAGAGGTCTAGGCGAGGATACGCAGTATTTT. The encoded protein is CASRGLGEDTQYF.

The V gene is TRBV5-4, the J gene TRBJ1-6, with D unclear. Trimming cost V 4 bases and J 6 bases, with 17 bases left between them. Germline V gene data show CDR1 as SGHNT and CDR2 as YYREEE (reference sequence). This CDR3 spans 16 amino acids. Written as DNA, the CDR3 is TGTGCCAGCAGCGATCCTGGACTGGCGGTTAATTCACCCCTCCACTTT. This sequence encodes CASSDPGLAVNSPLHF.

The CDR3 region is CASSPLGTGGMETQYF. The CDR3 DNA reads as TGTGCCAGCTCACCCCTTGGGACAGGGGGGATGGAGACCCAGTACTTC. The J gene is TRBJ2-5, the V gene TRBV18; 11 bases agree with TRBD1. The CDR3 is 16 residues long. Germline CDR1 KGHSH, CDR2 LQKENI. The V gene end was trimmed by 3 bases and the J gene end by 5 bases; junction bases not matched to a gene: 8.

V is TRBV28 and J is TRBJ1-2; perhaps TRBD1 as D (5 bases). Looked up from germline, CDR1 is MDHEN and CDR2 is SYDVKM. The CDR3 runs to 11 residues. Trimming took 5 bases from V and 13 from J, leaving 14 bases between them. CDR3 sequence: CASSQGVRSTF. DNA for the CDR3: TGTGCCAGCAGTCAAGGGGTAAGAAGCACCTTC.

This sequence joins TRBV6-2 or TRBV6-3 and TRBJ2-2; 7 bases are shared with TRBD1. CDR1 is MNHEY and CDR2 is SVGEGT in the germline V gene. The CDR3 sequence is 15 residues long. V lost 5 bases and J lost 6; bases outside the gene matches: 9. CDR3: CASSNDRVIAGELFF. The CDR3, as DNA: TGTGCCAGCAGTAACGACAGGGTGATCGCCGGGGAGCTGTTTTTT.

On this clone: One junction end does not reproduce the germline sequence, and a read error may be involved. V usage is TRBV5-5 and J usage is TRBJ1-3, with a weak D call TRBD1 (6 bases). The CDR3 sequence is 18 residues long. Germline CDR1 SGHKS, CDR2 YYEKEE (reference sequence). The CDR3 sequence is CASGLSPPGHYSGNTIYF. CDR3 nucleotides: TGTGCCAGCGGCTTATCCCCCCCGGGACACTACTCTGGAAACACCATATATTTT.

This clone has only a few counts. J is TRBJ2-6 and V is TRBV7-9, with D perhaps matching TRBD1 (5 bases). Germline CDR1 SEHNR, CDR2 FQNEAQ (reference sequence). Trimming left V 2 bases short and J 5 bases short, with 13 bases between. The CDR3 is 16 amino acids. CDR3 nucleotides: TGTGCCAGCAGCTTAAAGTACCAGGGCTGGGCCAACGTCCTGACTTTC. It translates to CASSLKYQGWANVLTF. The full variable domain, completed using reference TRBV7-9 and TRBJ2-6, is DTGVSQNPRHKITKRGQNVTFRCDPISEHNRLYWYRQTLGQGPEFLTYFQNEAQLEKSRLLSDRFSAERPKGSFSTLEIQRTEQGDSAMYLCASSLKYQGWANVLTFGAGSRLTVL.

The rearrangement links TRBV19 to TRBJ1-1; D remains unclear. Between the trimmed V and J ends, which lost 10 bases and 0 bases, there was a span of 6 bases. CDR1 LNHDA and CDR2 SQIVND come from the germline V gene (reference sequence). The CDR3 length is 11 residues. Here the CDR3 reads CATKLNTEAFF. CDR3 in DNA: TGTGCCACTAAACTGAACACTGAAGCTTTCTTT.

The chain is built from TRBV5-1 and TRBJ2-2, with TRBD2 as a possible D gene (5 bases). V was clipped by 1 base and J by 0 bases, with 10 bases between them. This CDR3 has 16 residues. From germline, CDR1 is SGHRS and CDR2 YFSETQ. The CDR3 sequence is CASSLLLATNTGELFF. CDR3 DNA: TGCGCCAGCAGCTTGCTCCTAGCCACGAACACCGGGGAGCTGTTTTTT.

This sequence joins TRBV18 and TRBJ2-3; weak D call: TRBD1 (5 bases). Germline V gene data show CDR1 as KGHSH and CDR2 as LQKENI. The CDR3 runs 16 residues. V dropped 3 bases and J dropped 0 bases, with 13 bases sitting between them. The CDR3 bases are TGTGCCAGCTCACCTACCACAGGAATAAGCACAGATACGCAGTATTTT. This sequence encodes CASSPTTGISTDTQYF.

V gene TRBV5-6 combines with J gene TRBJ2-3; 8 bases match TRBD2. V dropped 4 bases and J dropped 4; count of bases not matched to a gene: 5. The CDR3 is 14 amino acids. Germline-derived CDR1 and CDR2 are SGHDT and YYEEEE. CDR3 loop: CASSRGGKADTQYF. Here the CDR3 DNA reads TGTGCCAGCAGCCGCGGGGGGAAGGCAGATACGCAGTATTTT.

This clone was recorded a few times. The rearrangement uses TRBV7-3 and TRBJ2-7; maybe TRBD1 (6 bases). CDR1 is SGHTA, CDR2 FQGTGA, per germline. This CDR3 region has 16 residues. V was clipped by 2 bases and J by 4 bases, with 18 bases between them. DNA of the CDR3: TGTGCCAGCAGCTTATATGGGGGCTCTAAAGGATACGAGCAGTACTTC. Residues: CASSLYGGSKGYEQYF.

The chain links TRBV7-3 to TRBJ2-3; TRBD1 is a possible D gene (6 bases). There are 15 residues in the CDR3. Trimming shortened V by 5 bases and J by 0 bases, and 12 bases separated the two germline ends. Germline V gene lookup returns CDR1 SGHTA and CDR2 FQGTGA. CDR3 amino acids: CASSPGTGSTDTQYF. In DNA form, the CDR3 reads TGTGCCAGCAGCCCCGGCACAGGGAGCACAGATACGCAGTATTTT.

The chain links TRBV5-6 to TRBJ1-1, with 8 bases aligning to TRBD1. CDR1 and CDR2 from the germline V gene are SGHDT and YYEEEE. The CDR3 is 11 residues long. With V trimmed by 7 bases and J by 8 bases, 4 bases remained unmatched. Here the CDR3 DNA reads TGTGCCAGCGGGAGGACAGGGGAAGCTTTCTTT. Translating gives CASGRTGEAFF.

The chain employs TRBV7-9 and TRBJ2-3; possibly TRBD1 for D (6 bases). Germline V gene lookup returns CDR1 SEHNR and CDR2 FQNEAQ (reference sequence). Deletions cut 8 bases from V and 1 base from J, with 16 bases between. This CDR3 is 15 amino acids long. The CDR3 is CASRVGAIGTDTQYF. The CDR3, as DNA: TGTGCCAGCCGTGTGGGGGCTATAGGCACAGATACGCAGTATTTT.

The rearrangement uses TRBV7-6 and TRBJ2-7, with D possibly TRBD2 on 6 matching bases. Germline CDR1 and CDR2: SGHVS and FNYEAQ. Between the trimmed V and J ends, which lost 5 bases and 5 bases, there was a span of 16 bases. This CDR3 region has 14 residues. The chain's CDR3 is CASSGGTEPDEQYF. The CDR3 bases are TGTGCCAGCAGCGGGGGGACGGAACCTGACGAGCAGTACTTC.

The gene calls are TRBV11-2 and TRBJ1-6; D remains ambiguous. The CDR3 sequence is 16 residues long. The germline V gene encodes CDR1 SGHAT and CDR2 FQNNGV. The V end was cut by 3 bases, the J end by 4 bases, with 13 bases between. For the CDR3, the DNA is TGTGCCAGCAGCTTGGCGGGGTCACCGTATAATTCACCCCTCCACTTT. Encoded protein: CASSLAGSPYNSPLHF. The complete variable domain, with remaining parts taken from reference TRBV11-2 and TRBJ1-6, reads EAGVAQSPRYKIIEKRQSVAFWCNPISGHATLYWYQQILGQGPKLLIQFQNNGVVDDSQLPKDRFSAERLKGVDSTLKIQPAKLEDSAVYLCASSLAGSPYNSPLHFGNGTRLTVT.

A single count supports this clone. This chain joins TRBV9 and TRBJ2-1, with 10 positions matching TRBD2. Germline V gene data show CDR1 as SGDLS and CDR2 as YYNGEE. The CDR3 spans 15 residues. With 0 bases clipped from V and 8 bases from J, the junction kept 5 bases outside the gene matches. The CDR3 loop is CASSVEAGGPYEQFF. DNA of the CDR3: TGTGCCAGCAGCGTAGAAGCGGGGGGGCCCTATGAGCAGTTCTTC. Full variable domain (outside the CDR3, taken from reference TRBV9 and TRBJ2-1): DSGVTQTPKHLITATGQRVTLRCSPRSGDLSVYWYQQSLDQGLQFLIQYYNGEERAKGNILERFSAQQFPDLHSELNLSSLELGDSALYFCASSVEAGGPYEQFFGPGTRLTVL.

This rearrangement joins TRBV7-2 to TRBJ2-7, with a weak D call TRBD2 (6 bases). The CDR3 contains 14 residues. CDR1 is SGHTA and CDR2 is FQGNSA in the germline V gene. The germline V and J ends were trimmed by 7 bases and 3 bases, with 16 bases remaining between them. The CDR3 region is CASIPGDHYYEQYF. DNA for the CDR3: TGTGCCAGCATCCCGGGGGACCACTACTACGAGCAGTACTTC.

This clone was seen only once. The CDR3 is CASSFGQGADTQYF. CDR3 nucleotides: TGTGCCAGCAGCTTCGGACAGGGGGCGGATACGCAGTATTTT. V gene TRBV7-3 combines with J gene TRBJ2-3; the match to TRBD1 covers 11 bases. Per germline, CDR1 SGHTA and CDR2 FQGTGA. With 3 bases clipped from V and 6 bases from J, the junction kept 2 bases outside the gene matches. The CDR3 runs to 14 residues.

This chain uses TRBV5-6 with TRBJ1-1; D might be TRBD1 (6 bases). The CDR3 runs to 14 residues. The V end lost 6 bases, the J end lost 2 bases, and 14 bases lay between the germline ends. Germline V gene data show CDR1 as SGHDT and CDR2 as YYEEEE. The CDR3 DNA is TGTGCCAGCACCGAGACAGGTCCCAACACTGAAGCTTTCTTT. This sequence encodes CASTETGPNTEAFF. Full variable domain (outside the CDR3, taken from reference TRBV5-6 and TRBJ1-1): DAGVTQSPTHLIKTRGQQVTLRCSPKSGHDTVSWYQQALGQGPQFIFQYYEEEERQRGNFPDRFSGHQFPNYSSELNVNALLLGDSALYLCASTETGPNTEAFFGQGTRLTVV.

This clone was seen just once. J is TRBJ1-1 and V is TRBV2; tentatively, D is TRBD1 (6 bases). Germline V gene lookup returns CDR1 SNHLY and CDR2 FYNNEI. V dropped 10 bases and J dropped 3 bases, with 18 bases sitting between them. The CDR3 totals 14 residues. This CDR3 reads CATGVAGGYTEAFF. In nucleotides, the CDR3 is TGTGCCACAGGGGTCGCAGGTGGATACACTGAAGCTTTCTTT.

In this sample, this clone turned up once. The chain has TRBV21-1 and TRBJ2-1; TRBD2 is taken as the D call from the table, unchecked against the DNA. TRBV21-1 is labeled a pseudogene. The CDR3 sequence is 17 residues long. For the CDR3, the DNA is TGTGCCAGCAGCAAAAGGCGGGGGGGCCGACCCAGGAATGAGCAGTTCTTC. It is translated as CASSKRRGGRPRNEQFF.

The chain recombines TRBV7-3 with TRBJ2-1; possibly TRBD2 for D (5 bases). V lost 0 bases and J 11 bases, leaving 11 bases between the germline ends. The CDR3 totals 13 residues. Germline loops: CDR1 SGHTA, CDR2 FQGTGA. The CDR3 DNA is TGTGCCAGCAGCTTAACGCTGGGAGAGAAGCAGTTCTTC. This gives the protein CASSLTLGEKQFF.

The V call is TRBV6-5, the J call TRBJ2-3; TRBD2 is a possible D gene (5 bases). This CDR3 spans 14 amino acids. The V end was cut by 5 bases, the J end by 0 bases, with 9 bases between. Germline-derived CDR1 and CDR2 are MNHEY and SVGAGI. The chain's CDR3 is CASSPWRSTDTQYF. The CDR3 DNA follows: TGTGCCAGCAGTCCCTGGAGGAGCACAGATACGCAGTATTTT.

The chain is built from TRBV7-2 and TRBJ2-2, with D maybe TRBD2 (5 bases). Trimming cost V 3 bases and J 6 bases, with 20 bases left between them. The CDR3 has 17 residues. Germline V lookup: CDR1 SGHTA, CDR2 FQGNSA. For the CDR3, the DNA is TGTGCCAGCAGCTTGGTTCCGGGGTCGACGAGCGCCGGGGAGCTGTTTTTT. This sequence encodes CASSLVPGSTSAGELFF.